This T cell receptor (beta chain) was sequenced during a study of blood T cells in healthy people across ages. The CDR3 has 17 residues. V lost 5 bases to trimming and J lost 0 bases, with 20 bases between them. Germline values: CDR1 DFQATT, CDR2 SNEGSKA (reference sequence). Alongside a J-beta primer mix, a sample-barcoded 5' primer served in a second PCR lasting roughly 6 to 11 cycles. Every sample returned 2.5 million or more CDR3-containing paired-end reads. Using its own MiXCR run on the 5' RACE reads, TCRdb lists one record per CDR3 protein. The table shows about 640,000 distinct CDR3 sequences, with around three fifths occurring only once. This clonotype was recorded a few times.

Sequencing was done on a sample of blood. The receptor was isolated from a man between 60 and 75 years old in good health. The V call is TRBV20-1, the J call TRBJ2-1; perhaps D is TRBD1 or TRBD2 (5 bases each). CDR3 in amino acids: CSAPGRPSPSSYNEQFF. In DNA form, the CDR3 reads TGCAGTGCTCCGGGACGGCCTAGTCCGAGCTCCTACAATGAGCAGTTCTTC.